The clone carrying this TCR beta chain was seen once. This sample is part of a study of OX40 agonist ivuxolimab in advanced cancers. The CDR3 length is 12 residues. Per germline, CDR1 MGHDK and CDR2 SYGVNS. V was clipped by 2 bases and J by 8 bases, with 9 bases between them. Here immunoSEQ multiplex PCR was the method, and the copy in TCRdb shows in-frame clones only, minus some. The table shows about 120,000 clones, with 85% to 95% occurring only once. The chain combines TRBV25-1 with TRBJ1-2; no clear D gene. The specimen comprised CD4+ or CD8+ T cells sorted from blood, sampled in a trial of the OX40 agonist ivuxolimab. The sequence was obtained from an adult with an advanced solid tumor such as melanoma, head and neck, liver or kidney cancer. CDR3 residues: CASSEGSLGYTF. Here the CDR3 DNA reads TGTGCCAGCAGTGAAGGGTCTTTAGGCTACACCTTC.